These 26 T cell receptor beta chains were sequenced from one sample in a study of early T cells in non-severe SARS-CoV-2 infection. TCRdb recomputed calls from the 5' RACE reads with MiXCR, one row per CDR3 protein. Here the sample spans about 110,000 distinct CDR3 sequences, roughly 12% being singletons. Specimen: whole blood, collected at baseline. These receptors were obtained from an adult who was a healthcare worker with PCR-confirmed SARS-CoV-2 infection or an uninfected control (not recorded which).

This clonotype was detected ten times or more. The chain joins TRBV28 to TRBJ2-3, with D perhaps being TRBD1 or TRBD2 (6 bases each). V was clipped by 6 bases and J by 6 bases, with 19 bases between them. The CDR3 has 15 residues. Per germline, CDR1 MDHEN and CDR2 SYDVKM. CDR3 sequence: CASRYKGGTGDTQYF. CDR3 nucleotide sequence: TGTGCCAGCAGATACAAGGGGGGAACGGGGGATACGCAGTATTTT.

This clonotype has at least ten counts. V and J are TRBV5-1 and TRBJ1-1; D is ambiguous. The CDR3 is made up of 14 amino acids. Germline V gene data show CDR1 as SGHRS and CDR2 as YFSETQ. V lost 5 bases, J lost 1 base, and 12 bases lay in between. The CDR3 region is CASSRDPGNTEAFF. CDR3 bases: TGCGCCAGCAGTCGAGATCCAGGGAACACTGAAGCTTTCTTT.

The J gene is TRBJ1-6, the V gene TRBV16; maybe TRBD1 (5 bases). The CDR3 has 13 residues. V was clipped by 0 bases and J by 15 bases, with 12 bases between them. Germline CDR1 is KGHSY and CDR2 is FQNENV. CDR3 loop: CASSQSDGQVLHF. CDR3 DNA: TGTGCCAGCAGCCAATCCGACGGACAAGTCCTCCACTTT.

V is TRBV2 and J is TRBJ2-1; 10 bases are shared with TRBD1. With V trimmed by 7 bases and J by 3 bases, 9 bases remained unmatched. The CDR3 consists of 16 residues. Germline V CDR1 and CDR2: SNHLY, FYNNEI. The CDR3 spells CASTSVGTGVYNEQFF. The CDR3 coding sequence is TGTGCCAGCACCTCAGTGGGGACAGGGGTCTACAATGAGCAGTTCTTC. Combining the CDR3 with reference TRBV2 and TRBJ2-1 gives the whole variable domain EPEVTQTPSHQVTQMGQEVILRCVPISNHLYFYWYRQILGQKVEFLVSFYNNEISEKSEIFDDQFSVERPDGSNFTLKIRSTKLEDSAMYFCASTSVGTGVYNEQFFGPGTRLTVL.

CDR3 DNA: TGTGCCAGCAGCACCGACAGGGGATCAGGGCAGTTCTTC. This encodes CASSTDRGSGQFF. The rearrangement uses TRBV7-2 and TRBJ2-1; 8 nucleotides align to TRBD1. This CDR3 is 13 amino acids long. Germline V lookup: CDR1 SGHTA, CDR2 FQGNSA. The ends lost 5 bases at V and 12 bases at J; junction bases unmatched: 9.

This chain joins TRBV20-1 and TRBJ2-2; D possibly uses TRBD1 or TRBD2 (5 bases each). V was pared by 1 base and J by 5 bases, with 11 bases between. Germline V gene sequence: CDR1 DFQATT, CDR2 SNEGSKA (reference sequence). This CDR3 contains 14 residues. As DNA, the CDR3 is TGCAGTGCTAGAGGTCTGGGGGTTACCGGGGAGCTGTTTTTT. It specifies CSARGLGVTGELFF.

This sequence joins TRBV25-1 and TRBJ2-7; D is tentatively TRBD1 or TRBD2 (5 bases each). Trimming took 7 bases from V and 3 from J, leaving 13 bases between them. The CDR3 consists of 13 residues. Germline CDR1 is MGHDK and CDR2 is SYGVNS. The CDR3 region is CASKRGSSYEQYF. CDR3 bases: TGTGCCAGCAAGAGGGGCAGTAGCTACGAGCAGTACTTC.

This clonotype was seen only once. This chain links TRBV28 with TRBJ2-5; D gene unclear. The germline V gene encodes CDR1 MDHEN and CDR2 SYDVKM. This CDR3 region has 12 residues. V gave up 5 bases and J gave up 1 base, with 5 bases separating them. CDR3 in DNA: TGTGCCAGCAGTGGTATCCAAGAGACCCAGTACTTC. Translated, it gives CASSGIQETQYF.

This clonotype appeared a few times. This chain connects TRBV7-3 to TRBJ2-2, with TRBD2 matching 7 bases. There are 18 residues in the CDR3. The trim removed 0 bases at V and 2 bases at J, leaving 9 bases unmatched. Germline CDR1 reads SGHTA; CDR2 reads FQGTGA. The chain's CDR3 is CASSLTFAGRANTGELFF. The CDR3, as DNA: TGTGCCAGCAGCTTAACGTTTGCGGGGAGGGCCAACACCGGGGAGCTGTTTTTT.

This clonotype has more than one count but fewer than ten. CDR3 bases: TGTGCCAGCACCCCCGGACAGGTTAACAGGGAGCAGTTCTTC. Protein sequence: CASTPGQVNREQFF. This chain joins TRBV12-3 or TRBV12-4 and TRBJ2-1; 7 bases are shared with TRBD1. CDR3 size: 14 residues. J gave up 10 bases and V 7 bases, and 13 bases lay outside the gene matches.

This clonotype was seen repeatedly, ten times or more. One end of the junction is discordant with germline, which a read error may explain. V and J are TRBV5-4 and TRBJ1-1; perhaps TRBD1 as D (6 bases). The CDR3 has 15 amino acids. Germline V CDR1 and CDR2: SGHNT, YYREEE (reference sequence). The DNA of the CDR3 is TGTGCCAGCAGCTTTATGGTCCTGGGGGACACTGAAGTTTTCTTT. Translating gives CASSFMVLGDTEVFF.

The J gene is TRBJ2-5, the V gene TRBV6-5; D ambiguous. The CDR3 totals 13 residues. The V end was cut by 6 bases, the J end by 7 bases, with 15 bases between. Germline V CDR1 and CDR2: MNHEY, SVGAGI. The CDR3 DNA reads as TGTGCCAGCAGCTCCGGAGAGCCCGGGACCCAGTACTTC. It encodes CASSSGEPGTQYF.

Only a few counts were recorded for this clonotype. This sequence joins TRBV27 and TRBJ1-6; 8 bases align to TRBD1. V was clipped by 5 bases and J by 10 bases; unmatched bases: 13. The length of the CDR3 is 16 residues. Germline CDR1 MNHEY, CDR2 SMNVEV (reference sequence). The CDR3 bases are TGTGCCAGCAGTCTAACGGGACAGGCTGAAGGATCACCCCTCCACTTT. Translated: CASSLTGQAEGSPLHF.

This clonotype came up a few times. The rearrangement joins TRBV7-6 to TRBJ1-1; perhaps TRBD1 as D (6 bases). This CDR3 has 17 amino acids. With 5 bases removed from V and 0 bases from J, the gap between germline ends came to 19 bases. Germline V gene data show CDR1 as SGHVS and CDR2 as FNYEAQ. In nucleotides, the CDR3 is TGTGCCAGCAGCCCGGGGGCAGGATGGGGCCTGAACACTGAAGCTTTCTTT. This encodes CASSPGAGWGLNTEAFF.

This clonotype was detected a few times. The genes are TRBV29-1 and TRBJ2-5; 10 bases line up with TRBD1. Germline CDR1 reads SQVTM; CDR2 reads ANQGSEA. CDR3 size: 12 residues. With V trimmed by 6 bases and J by 3 bases, 1 base remained unmatched. Written as DNA, the CDR3 is TGCAGCGTAGGGACAGGGGAAGAGACCCAGTACTTC. This translates into CSVGTGEETQYF.

The chain uses TRBV7-2 and TRBJ1-1; TRBD1 matches at 7 bases. Trimming at V came to 5 bases and at J to 5 bases, leaving 5 bases not matched to a gene. This CDR3 contains 13 residues. CDR1 and CDR2 (germline): SGHTA, FQGNSA. The CDR3 protein is CASSDRVRTEAFF. DNA for the CDR3: TGTGCCAGCAGCGACAGGGTTAGGACTGAAGCTTTCTTT.

This clonotype was picked up many times. The chain is built from TRBV28 and TRBJ1-5, with D unclear. V lost 3 bases and J 0 bases, leaving 6 bases between the germline ends. Germline V gives CDR1 MDHEN, CDR2 SYDVKM. CDR3 length: 14 amino acids. The CDR3 loop is CASSLRVSNQPQHF. CDR3 nucleotide sequence: TGTGCCAGCAGTTTGAGGGTTAGCAATCAGCCCCAGCATTTT. Drawing the rest from reference TRBV28 and TRBJ1-5, the complete variable domain is DVKVTQSSRYLVKRTGEKVFLECVQDMDHENMFWYRQDPGLGLRLIYFSYDVKMKEKGDIPEGYSVSREKKERFSLILESASTNQTSMYLCASSLRVSNQPQHFGDGTRLSIL.

This clonotype appeared many times. The J gene is TRBJ1-2, the V gene TRBV6-4; D not resolved. CDR1 and CDR2 (germline): MRHNA, SNTAGT. Trimming removed 0 bases at V and 8 bases at J, with 10 bases between. The CDR3 runs 13 residues. CDR3 DNA sequence: TGTGCCAGCAGTGACTCCAGCCTAGGGGGCTACACCTTC. The encoded protein is CASSDSSLGGYTF.

The gene calls are TRBV29-1 and TRBJ2-7; no clear D. Trimming stripped 6 bases from V and 4 bases from J, with 7 bases between. CDR3 length equals 10 residues. Germline V gene sequence: CDR1 SQVTM, CDR2 ANQGSEA. The CDR3 region is CSVKNYEQYF. The CDR3 DNA follows: TGCAGCGTCAAGAATTACGAGCAGTACTTC.

This clonotype was seen a handful of times. CDR3 bases: TGTGCCAGCAGTTCGGTCAGGACAACCTACGAGCAGTACTTC. Translating gives CASSSVRTTYEQYF. The V and J genes are TRBV28 and TRBJ2-7, with D maybe TRBD1 (5 bases). CDR3 length: 14 residues. Germline CDR1 reads MDHEN; CDR2 reads SYDVKM. V lost 4 bases and J 2 bases, leaving 12 bases between the germline ends.

In this sample, this clonotype turned up a few times. This rearrangement joins TRBV29-1 to TRBJ2-5, with D possibly TRBD1 on 5 matching bases. The CDR3 runs to 15 residues. The V gene lost 1 base and the J gene lost 3 bases, with 15 bases spanning the gap. The germline gives CDR1 SQVTM, CDR2 ANQGSEA. The CDR3 DNA reads TGCAGCGTTGAAGGTGCACAGGACCTCAAAGAGACCCAGTACTTC. Translating gives CSVEGAQDLKETQYF.

The sample holds a few counts of this clonotype. The chain recombines TRBV12-3 or TRBV12-4 with TRBJ2-5, with TRBD1 as a possible D gene (6 bases). This CDR3 has 14 residues. The germline V and J ends were trimmed by 2 bases and 4 bases, with 11 bases remaining between them. This CDR3 is CASSLNWGRETQYF. The CDR3 coding sequence is TGTGCCAGCAGTTTAAACTGGGGGCGAGAGACCCAGTACTTC.

CDR3 sequence: CASSNRRGSGVATNEKLFF. As DNA, the CDR3 is TGTGCCAGCAGTAATCGTAGAGGCTCAGGAGTTGCAACTAATGAAAAACTGTTTTTT. The chain recombines TRBV5-4 with TRBJ1-4, with D unresolved. Germline values: CDR1 SGHNT, CDR2 YYREEE (reference sequence). The CDR3 has 19 amino acids. Trimming removed 5 bases from V and 0 bases from J, with 23 bases in between.

This clonotype was recorded at least ten times. This rearrangement joins TRBV5-1 to TRBJ2-3; D gene uncertain. The CDR3 is 14 residues long. Trimming took off 1 base at V and 3 bases at J, with 9 bases between the two ends. Per germline, CDR1 SGHRS and CDR2 YFSETQ. This CDR3 is CASSLSRSTDTQYF. DNA for the CDR3: TGCGCCAGCAGCTTGTCCAGGTCAACAGATACGCAGTATTTT. Complete variable domain (other parts from reference TRBV5-1 and TRBJ2-3): KAGVTQTPRYLIKTRGQQVTLSCSPISGHRSVSWYQQTPGQGLQFLFEYFSETQRNKGNFPGRFSGRQFSNSRSEMNVSTLELGDSALYLCASSLSRSTDTQYFGPGTRLTVL.

This clonotype was detected a few times. The J gene is TRBJ2-4, the V gene TRBV20-1; no clear D gene. The CDR3 contains 14 residues. Germline V gene lookup returns CDR1 DFQATT and CDR2 SNEGSKA (reference sequence). V was cut by 3 bases and J by 0 bases, with 9 bases left in between. CDR3 region: CSASFGVAKNIQYF. The CDR3 DNA is TGCAGTGCTAGCTTTGGGGTAGCCAAAAACATTCAGTACTTC.

V is TRBV5-1 and J is TRBJ1-2, with D possibly being TRBD1 (5 bases). Trimming pared 0 bases from V and 4 bases from J, leaving 19 bases between. CDR1 is SGHRS, CDR2 YFSETQ, per germline. This CDR3 is built from 17 residues. The CDR3 loop is CASSLGDVAPPGYGYTF. CDR3 DNA sequence: TGCGCCAGCAGCTTGGGGGACGTAGCCCCCCCGGGCTATGGCTACACCTTC.